This T cell receptor beta chain is from a study of T-cell memory formation after mild COVID-19. Each CDR3 protein gets one entry after TCRdb re-called the 5' RACE reads with MiXCR. Among fewer than 650,000 distinct CDR3 sequences listed, 17% were seen once. The germline CDR1 and CDR2 sequences are MNHEY and SVGEGT. This CDR3 spans 17 amino acids. The junction had 8 bases not matched to a gene; V was cut back by 2 bases and J by 6 bases. Sequencing used PBMCs or a T cell subset sorted from them (not recorded which). The sequence came from an adult woman who had mild COVID-19 (a few samples of this study predate the infection). Cell type and time point are not known. V usage is TRBV6-2 or TRBV6-3 and J usage is TRBJ2-1; 12 bases match TRBD2. CDR3 DNA sequence: TGTGCCAGCAGTTACCCTCCCTTGACTAGCGGGGGCAATGAGCAGTTCTTC. This encodes CASSYPPLTSGGNEQFF.